This T cell receptor (beta chain) stems from a study of T cells in localized non-small cell lung cancer. About this clone itself: Its antigen is not identified.

General study results and limits: Of the tissues analyzed, uninvolved adjacent lung showed maximal T cell clonality, greater than tumor. In adjacent lung, a median roughly 53 of the top 100 tumor clones were found. Because sequencing included only one region (of the tumor), heterogeneity remains possible. Longer overall survival was linked to higher blood T cell density.

The CDR3 extends over 15 amino acids. CDR1 MNHNY and CDR2 SVGAGI come from the germline V gene (reference sequence). V shed 4 bases and J 2 bases; nucleotides not matched to a gene: 6. Generated by immunoSEQ multiplex PCR, the TCRdb table keeps only in-frame clones and is missing some. The sample holds some 82,000 clones, less than 85% seen once. This receptor was obtained from a man between 40 and 70 years old with stage II squamous cell lung carcinoma. The gene calls are TRBV6-6 and TRBJ1-2; 8 bases map to TRBD1. This sample comprised PBMCs, obtained before any cancer treatment. CDR3: CASSSRDRRNYGYTF. The CDR3 DNA reads TGTGCCAGCAGTTCTCGGGACAGGAGAAACTATGGCTACACCTTC.